This note documents a single T cell receptor (beta chain) sequence. Its antigen is not known. Documented treatment: roughly 10-day PBMC culture with coronavirus spike peptide pools or control peptides (ViraFEST assay). Investigators obtained the unexposed donor's CD4+ T cells before the COVID-19 pandemic (2011-2018). Via ViraFEST, peptide pools expanded antigen-specific T cells before TCR sequencing. Wells contained two million PBMCs each, and these were cultured with roughly 11 IU/ml IL-2 and roughly 9.6 ug/ml peptide pools. Scientists ran DNA taken from cultured CD4+ T cells through the Oncomine TCR Beta short-read assay for sequencing. The template was genomic DNA from cultured CD4+ T cells. TCRdb re-analysed the PCR reads in MiXCR, keeping a single row per CDR3 protein. Of some 8,900 distinct CDR3 sequences detected, 30% to 35% appear once; the ten largest clones hold 8% to 9.5%. This CDR3 is 14 amino acids long. Germline V gene data show CDR1 as SGDLS and CDR2 as YYNGEE. The germline V and J ends were trimmed by 0 bases and 7 bases, with 8 bases remaining between them.

This entry comes from a study of vaccination and CD4 T cells after COVID-19. Findings and limits, study-wide: Post-infection sampling omitted early timepoints and covered relatively few convalescent patients. Median SARS-CoV-2-reactive clonotypes rose from approximately 23 to 38, not significantly.

The J gene is TRBJ1-6, the V gene TRBV9; D remains unclear. The source is a human donor in good health. The specimen was CD4+ T cells from blood, cultured in vitro. The CDR3 sequence is CASSVGSGNSPLHF. CDR3 sequence (DNA): TGTGCCAGCAGCGTAGGGTCCGGGAATTCACCCCTCCACTTT.